This T cell receptor beta chain was captured in a study of T cells in localized non-small cell lung cancer. Study-level points and caveats: Uninvolved nearby lung showed the greatest T cell clonality, exceeding that found in tumor. A denser population of T cells in blood accompanied longer overall survival.

Regarding this clone: Its antigen is currently unknown.

Germline values: CDR1 SGHNT, CDR2 YYREEE (reference sequence). Trimming took 3 bases from V and 0 from J, leaving 13 bases between them. The CDR3 runs to 15 residues. Clones were read by immunoSEQ multiplex PCR, and TCRdb kept only the in-frame ones, dropping some. The data hold over 8,500 clones, with roughly 81% observed a single time. The clonotype was recovered from an older male donor with stage III lung adenocarcinoma. Sequenced here: peripheral blood, sampled before any cancer treatment. V is TRBV5-4 and J is TRBJ2-7, with D tentatively TRBD1 or TRBD2 (7 bases each). The CDR3 DNA sequence: TGTGCCAGCAGCTCCAGGGGGGACTACTCCTACGAGCAGTACTTC. The encoded protein is CASSSRGDYSYEQYF.